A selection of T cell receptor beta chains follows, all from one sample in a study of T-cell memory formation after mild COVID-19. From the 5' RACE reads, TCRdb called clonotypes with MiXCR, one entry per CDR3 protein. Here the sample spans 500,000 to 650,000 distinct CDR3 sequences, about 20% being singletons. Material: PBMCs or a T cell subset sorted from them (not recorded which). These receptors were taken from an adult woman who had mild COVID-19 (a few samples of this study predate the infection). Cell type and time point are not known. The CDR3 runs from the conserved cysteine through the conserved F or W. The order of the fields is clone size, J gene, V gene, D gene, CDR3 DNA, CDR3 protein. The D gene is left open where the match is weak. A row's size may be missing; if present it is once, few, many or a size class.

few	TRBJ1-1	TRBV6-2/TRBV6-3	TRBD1	TGTGCCAGCAGGCAGACAGGGGGCCCCACTGAAGCTTTCTTT	CASRQTGGPTEAFF
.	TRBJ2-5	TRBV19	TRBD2	TGTGCCAGTAGTATTGTTAGCGGGAGGGCCGGTGAGACCCAGTACTTC	CASSIVSGRAGETQYF
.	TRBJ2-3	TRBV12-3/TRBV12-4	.	TGTGCCAGCAGACGAGGCGGCGGGGATACGCAGTATTTT	CASRRGGGDTQYF
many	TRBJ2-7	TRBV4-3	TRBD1	TGCGCCAGCAGCCAAGCGACAGCAGGGGGAGAGCAGTACTTC	CASSQATAGGEQYF
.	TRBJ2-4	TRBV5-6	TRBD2	TGTGCCAGCAGCCCGGGACTAGAAAACATTCAGTACTTC	CASSPGLENIQYF
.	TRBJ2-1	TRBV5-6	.	TGTGCCAGCAGCCCGAACCCCTTGGCGACCGCGCCTGAGCAGTTCTTC	CASSPNPLATAPEQFF
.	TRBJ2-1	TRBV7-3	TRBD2	TGTGCCAGCAGCTTAACGGGTTCCGGGACTAGCGGGAGTCTGACCTACAATGAGCAGTTCTTC	CASSLTGSGTSGSLTYNEQFF
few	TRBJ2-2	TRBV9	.	TGTGCCAGCAGCGTGGTCTCCGGGACGGTCGGGACCGGGGAGCTGTTTTTT	CASSVVSGTVGTGELFF
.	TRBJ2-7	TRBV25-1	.	TGTGCCAGCAGTGTGACAGGCAACGAGCAGTACTTC	CASSVTGNEQYF
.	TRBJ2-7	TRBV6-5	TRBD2	TGTGCCAGCAGCAAACTAGCGGGGGGTATTTCCTACGAGCAGTACTTC	CASSKLAGGISYEQYF
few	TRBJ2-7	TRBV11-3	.	TGTGCCAGCAGCTTAGGACGGACAAACTCCTACGAGCAGTACTTC	CASSLGRTNSYEQYF
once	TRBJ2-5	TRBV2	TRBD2	TGTGCCAGCAGACCAGGACTAGCGGGGGGAACTCAGCAGGACCAGTACTTC	CASRPGLAGGTQQDQYF
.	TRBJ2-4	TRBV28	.	TGTGCCAGCAGCTCACTAATAAACATTCAGTACTTC	CASSSLINIQYF
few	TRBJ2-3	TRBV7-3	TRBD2	TGTGCCAGCAGTCCCGCGGTGGCGGGGGGCCTAGATACGCAGTATTTT	CASSPAVAGGLDTQYF
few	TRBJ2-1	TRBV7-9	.	TGTGCCAGCGGGCTTCGGGGCGGCAATGAGCAGTTCTTC	CASGLRGGNEQFF
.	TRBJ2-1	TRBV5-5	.	TGTGCCAGCAGCTTATTGGTAGCGTCCTACAATGAGCAGTTCTTC	CASSLLVASYNEQFF
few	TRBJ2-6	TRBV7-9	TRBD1	TGTGCCAGCAGCCCACAGGGGGCTATAGGTGCCAACGTCCTGACTTTC	CASSPQGAIGANVLTF
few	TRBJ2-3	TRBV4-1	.	TGCGCCAGCAGCCCCACCCTAGGGCGGAAAATCACAGATACGCAGTATTTT	CASSPTLGRKITDTQYF